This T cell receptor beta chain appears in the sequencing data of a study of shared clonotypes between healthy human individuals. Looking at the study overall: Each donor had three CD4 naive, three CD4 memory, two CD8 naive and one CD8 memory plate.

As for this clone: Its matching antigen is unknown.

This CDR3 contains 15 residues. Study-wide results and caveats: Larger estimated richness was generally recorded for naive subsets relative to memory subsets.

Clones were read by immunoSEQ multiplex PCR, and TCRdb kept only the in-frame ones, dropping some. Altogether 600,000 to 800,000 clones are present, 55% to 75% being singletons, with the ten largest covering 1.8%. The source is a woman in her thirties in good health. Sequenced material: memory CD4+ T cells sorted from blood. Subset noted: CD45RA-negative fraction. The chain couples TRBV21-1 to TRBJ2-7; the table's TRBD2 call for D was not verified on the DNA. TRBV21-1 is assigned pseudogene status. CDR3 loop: CASSKVSGSSYEQYF. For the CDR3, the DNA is TGTGCCAGCAGCAAAGTTAGCGGGAGCTCCTACGAGCAGTACTTC.